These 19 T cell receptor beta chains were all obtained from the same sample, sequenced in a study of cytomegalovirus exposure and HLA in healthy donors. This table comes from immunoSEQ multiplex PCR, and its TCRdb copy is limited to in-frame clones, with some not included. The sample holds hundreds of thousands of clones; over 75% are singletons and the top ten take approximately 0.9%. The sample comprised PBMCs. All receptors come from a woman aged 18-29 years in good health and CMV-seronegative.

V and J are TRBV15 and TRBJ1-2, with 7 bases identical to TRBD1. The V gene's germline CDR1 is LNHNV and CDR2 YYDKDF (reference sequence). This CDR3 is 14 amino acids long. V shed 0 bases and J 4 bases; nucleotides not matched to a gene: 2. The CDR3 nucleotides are TGTGCCACCAGCAGAGATGAGGGGGCCTATGGCTACACCTTC. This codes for CATSRDEGAYGYTF.

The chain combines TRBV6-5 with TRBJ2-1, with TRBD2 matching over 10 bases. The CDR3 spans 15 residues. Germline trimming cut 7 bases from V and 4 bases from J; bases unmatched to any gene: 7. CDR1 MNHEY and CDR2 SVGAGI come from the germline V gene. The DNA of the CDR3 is TGTGCCAGCAAACCGACTAGCGGGCCATACAATGAGCAGTTCTTC. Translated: CASKPTSGPYNEQFF.

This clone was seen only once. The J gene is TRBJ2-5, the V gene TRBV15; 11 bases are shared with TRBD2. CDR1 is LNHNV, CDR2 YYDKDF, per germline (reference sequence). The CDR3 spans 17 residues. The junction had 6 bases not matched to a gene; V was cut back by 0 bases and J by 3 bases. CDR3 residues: CATSRDLTSGIKETQYF. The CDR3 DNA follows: TGTGCCACCAGCAGAGATTTGACTAGCGGGATCAAAGAGACCCAGTACTTC.

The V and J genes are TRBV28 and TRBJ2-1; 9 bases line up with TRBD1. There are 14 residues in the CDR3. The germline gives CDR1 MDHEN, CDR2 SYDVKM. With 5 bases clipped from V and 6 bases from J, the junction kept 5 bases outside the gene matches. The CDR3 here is CASSEQGASNEQFF. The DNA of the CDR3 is TGTGCCAGCAGTGAACAGGGGGCAAGCAATGAGCAGTTCTTC.

The CDR3 region has the DNA TGTGCCAGCAGCGCCACGGGACAGATTAACACTGAAGCTTTCTTT. It translates to CASSATGQINTEAFF. The rearrangement links TRBV7-9 to TRBJ1-1; TRBD1 matches 7 bases. The germline CDR1 and CDR2 sequences are SEHNR and FQNEAQ (reference sequence). The CDR3 contains 15 residues. Trimming cost V 5 bases and J 2 bases; bases outside gene matches: 8.

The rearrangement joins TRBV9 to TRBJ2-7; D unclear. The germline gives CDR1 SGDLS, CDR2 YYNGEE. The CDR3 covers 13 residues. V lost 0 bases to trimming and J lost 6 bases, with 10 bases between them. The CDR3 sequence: CASSVERVGEQYF. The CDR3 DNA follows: TGTGCCAGCAGCGTAGAACGGGTGGGCGAGCAGTACTTC.

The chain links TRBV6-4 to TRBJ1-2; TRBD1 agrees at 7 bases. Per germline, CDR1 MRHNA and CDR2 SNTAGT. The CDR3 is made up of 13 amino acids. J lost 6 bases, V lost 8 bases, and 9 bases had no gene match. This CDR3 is CASPQGRKNGYTF. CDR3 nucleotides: TGTGCCAGCCCACAGGGGCGGAAAAATGGCTACACCTTC.

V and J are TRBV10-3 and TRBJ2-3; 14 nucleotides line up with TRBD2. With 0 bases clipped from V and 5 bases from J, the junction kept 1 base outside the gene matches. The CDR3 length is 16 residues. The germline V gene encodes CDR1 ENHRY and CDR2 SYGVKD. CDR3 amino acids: CAISESGTSGRDTQYF. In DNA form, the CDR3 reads TGTGCCATCAGTGAGTCGGGGACTAGCGGGAGAGATACGCAGTATTTT.

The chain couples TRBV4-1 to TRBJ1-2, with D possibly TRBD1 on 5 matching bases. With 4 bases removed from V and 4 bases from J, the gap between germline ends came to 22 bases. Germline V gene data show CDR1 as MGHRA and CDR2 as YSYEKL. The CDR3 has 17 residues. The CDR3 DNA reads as TGCGCCAGCAGCCCATTCGGGGACTCCGGGGCGGGCTATGGCTACACCTTC. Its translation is CASSPFGDSGAGYGYTF.

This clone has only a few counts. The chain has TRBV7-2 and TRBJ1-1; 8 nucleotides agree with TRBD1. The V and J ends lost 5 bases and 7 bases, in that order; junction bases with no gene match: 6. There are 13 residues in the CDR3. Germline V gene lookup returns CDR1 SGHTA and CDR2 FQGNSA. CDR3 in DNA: TGTGCCAGCAGCAGCGGACAGGGCCTTGAAGCTTTCTTT. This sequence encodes CASSSGQGLEAFF.

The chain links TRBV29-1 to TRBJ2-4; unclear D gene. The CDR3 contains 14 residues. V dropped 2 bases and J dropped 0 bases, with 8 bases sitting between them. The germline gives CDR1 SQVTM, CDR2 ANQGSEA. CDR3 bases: TGCAGCGTTGAATCCCGACTAGCCAAAAACATTCAGTACTTC. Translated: CSVESRLAKNIQYF.

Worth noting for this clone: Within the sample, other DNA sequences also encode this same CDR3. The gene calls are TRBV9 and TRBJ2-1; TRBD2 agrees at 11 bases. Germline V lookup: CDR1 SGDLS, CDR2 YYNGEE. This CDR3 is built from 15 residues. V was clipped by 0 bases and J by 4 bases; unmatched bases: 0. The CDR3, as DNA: TGTGCCAGCAGCGTAGGACTAGCGGGATACAATGAGCAGTTCTTC. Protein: CASSVGLAGYNEQFF.

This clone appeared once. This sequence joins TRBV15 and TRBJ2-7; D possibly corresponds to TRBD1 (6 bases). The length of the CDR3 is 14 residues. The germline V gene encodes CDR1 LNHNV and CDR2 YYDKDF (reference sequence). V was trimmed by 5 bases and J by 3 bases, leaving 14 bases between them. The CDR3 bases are TGTGCCACCAGCTCTTCCAGGGGTAACTACGAGCAGTACTTC. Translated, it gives CATSSSRGNYEQYF. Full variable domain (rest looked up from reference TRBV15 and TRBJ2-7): DAMVIQNPRYQVTQFGKPVTLSCSQTLNHNVMYWYQQKSSQAPKLLFHYYDKDFNNEADTPDNFQSRRPNTSFCFLDIRSPGLGDTAMYLCATSSSRGNYEQYFGPGTRLTVT.

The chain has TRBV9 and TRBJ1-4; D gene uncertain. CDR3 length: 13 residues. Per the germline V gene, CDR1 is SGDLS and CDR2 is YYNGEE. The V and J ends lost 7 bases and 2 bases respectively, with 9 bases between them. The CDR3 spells CASSPATNEKLFF. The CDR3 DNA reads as TGTGCCAGCTCGCCAGCGACTAATGAAAAACTGTTTTTT.

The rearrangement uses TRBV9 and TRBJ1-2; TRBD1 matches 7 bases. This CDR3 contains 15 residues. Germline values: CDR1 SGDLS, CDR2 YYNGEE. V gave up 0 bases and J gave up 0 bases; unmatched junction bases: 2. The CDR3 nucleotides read TGTGCCAGCAGCGTAGGGACAGGAGCTAACTATGGCTACACCTTC. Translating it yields CASSVGTGANYGYTF.

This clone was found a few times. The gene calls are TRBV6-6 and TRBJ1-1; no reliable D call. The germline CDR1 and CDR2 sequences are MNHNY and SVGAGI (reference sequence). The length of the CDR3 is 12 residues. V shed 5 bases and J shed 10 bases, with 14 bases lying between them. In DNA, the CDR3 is TGTGCCAGCAGTACCCCGTCCGAGGGAGCTTTCTTT. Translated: CASSTPSEGAFF.

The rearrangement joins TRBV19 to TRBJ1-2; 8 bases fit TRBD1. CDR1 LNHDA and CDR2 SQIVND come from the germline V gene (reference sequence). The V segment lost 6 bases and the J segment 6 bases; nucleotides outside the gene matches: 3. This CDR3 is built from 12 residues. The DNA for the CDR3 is TGTGCCAGTAGAACAGGGGGAGATGGCTACACCTTC. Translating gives CASRTGGDGYTF.

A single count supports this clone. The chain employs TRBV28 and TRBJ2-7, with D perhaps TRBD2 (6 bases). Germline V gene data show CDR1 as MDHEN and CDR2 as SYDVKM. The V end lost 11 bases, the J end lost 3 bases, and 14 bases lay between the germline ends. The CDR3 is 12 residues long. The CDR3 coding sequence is TGTGCCTCCAGACTAGGAGGCTACGAGCAGTACTTC. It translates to CASRLGGYEQYF.

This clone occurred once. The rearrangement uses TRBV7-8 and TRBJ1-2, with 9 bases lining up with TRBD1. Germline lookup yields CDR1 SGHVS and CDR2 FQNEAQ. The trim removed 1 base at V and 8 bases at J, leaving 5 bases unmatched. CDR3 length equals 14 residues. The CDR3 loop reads CASSLEQGAQGYTF. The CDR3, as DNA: TGTGCCAGCAGCTTAGAACAGGGGGCGCAAGGCTACACCTTC.